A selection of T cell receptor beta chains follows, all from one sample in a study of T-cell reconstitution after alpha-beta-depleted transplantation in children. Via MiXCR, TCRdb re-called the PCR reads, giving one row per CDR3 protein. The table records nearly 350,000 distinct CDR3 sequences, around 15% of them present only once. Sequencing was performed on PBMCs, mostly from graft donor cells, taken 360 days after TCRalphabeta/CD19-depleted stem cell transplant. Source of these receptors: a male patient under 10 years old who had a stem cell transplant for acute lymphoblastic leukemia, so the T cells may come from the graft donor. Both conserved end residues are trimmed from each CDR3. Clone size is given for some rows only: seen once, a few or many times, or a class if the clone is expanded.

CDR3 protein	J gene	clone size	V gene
ASSQAKIGEDGLAKNIQY	TRBJ2-4	-	TRBV4-3
ASSSPRDRVEDTQY	TRBJ2-3	few	TRBV7-2
ASSQGHRTLIYGYT	TRBJ1-2	-	TRBV4-3
ASSLSPWTDMNTEAF	TRBJ1-1	few	TRBV12-3/TRBV12-4
ASSVGHLSEAF	TRBJ1-1	-	TRBV9
ASSQDRGLENTGELF	TRBJ2-2	few	TRBV4-3
ASTEGWFDTIY	TRBJ1-3	-	TRBV12-3/TRBV12-4
SVGPDRGSPLH	TRBJ1-6	few	TRBV29-1
ATPYTRRGLNEKLF	TRBJ1-4	many	TRBV12-3/TRBV12-4
SLERGCNEQF	TRBJ2-1	-	TRBV20-1
ASSFSGVQAKNIQY	TRBJ2-4	many	TRBV5-6
SATGRDSGNTIY	TRBJ1-3	-	TRBV20-1
ASSQEVLAGGQETQY	TRBJ2-5	few	TRBV4-3
SVHRGGNEQF	TRBJ2-1	many	TRBV29-1
ASSQDAGTYQPQH	TRBJ1-5	-	TRBV4-3
ASSVDPGTGNAEAF	TRBJ1-1	-	TRBV9
ASSWQILAKNIQY	TRBJ2-4	few	TRBV5-1
ASSQGGDNSPLH	TRBJ1-6	few	TRBV7-9
ATSKSSYNQPQH	TRBJ1-5	few	TRBV24-1
ASGLAVRGFTYEQY	TRBJ2-7	-	TRBV12-5
AITGNYRTGGANVLT	TRBJ2-6	-	TRBV10-3
ASSLAGGLAGVNEQF	TRBJ2-1	few	TRBV7-7
ASSPPFGEAF	TRBJ1-1	-	TRBV9
ASSPSGRANEQF	TRBJ2-1	-	TRBV3-1
ASSLTSITGELF	TRBJ2-2	few	TRBV5-6
ASSYRDRVYLDTEAF	TRBJ1-1	-	TRBV6-2/TRBV6-3
ASSLDGTSGRDEQF	TRBJ2-1	-	TRBV12-3/TRBV12-4
ASTTIAGGFTGELF	TRBJ2-2	few	TRBV5-6
SVETVANEKLF	TRBJ1-4	-	TRBV29-1